The present TCR beta chain was sequenced within a study of shared clonotypes between healthy human individuals. Overall study: A couple of women and a few men aged 18 to 49 served as donors. Study results and limitations: Larger richness was generally estimated for naive than memory subsets.

In the naive CD8 group, cells lacked CD45RO and were positively selected for CCR7, so terminally differentiated effector memory CD45RA+ cells were left out. As regards this clone: Its specificity is unknown.

In the source study's methods: Filtering differed for immunoSEQ, which gave only junction sequences without quality scores. Assay: immunoSEQ multiplex PCR; the TCRdb copy retains only in-frame clones and omits some. V and J calls and clone size are copied from that table; D and trimming were computed from the DNA. The sample consists of 1.5 million to 2.5 million clones, about 95% of them appearing once. This TCR was sampled from a man aged 18 to 35 in good health. Source material: naive CD8+ T cells sorted from blood.

CDR3: CASSVAGDPGQGLNYGYTF. In DNA, the CDR3 is TGTGCCAGCAGCGTAGCAGGGGACCCGGGACAGGGGCTTAACTATGGCTACACCTTC. The J gene is TRBJ1-2, the V gene TRBV9, with 10 bases matching TRBD1. CDR3 size: 19 residues. V trimming: 0 bases; J trimming: 1 base; junction bases outside the gene matches: 12. Germline V CDR1 and CDR2: SGDLS, YYNGEE.